Below are 29 T cell receptor beta chains sequenced from a single sample in a study of cytomegalovirus exposure and HLA in healthy donors. Here immunoSEQ multiplex PCR was the method, and the copy in TCRdb shows in-frame clones only, minus some. Of about 160,000 clones listed, under 90% are singletons. Sequences were obtained from PBMCs. The source is a man younger than 30 in good health and CMV-seropositive.

The CDR3 sequence: CASSEDWSVLALYYGYTF. The CDR3 nucleotides are TGTGCCAGCAGTGAGGACTGGTCAGTATTAGCCCTTTACTATGGCTACACCTTC. The rearrangement joins TRBV6-1 to TRBJ1-2; D is unclear. CDR3 size: 18 residues. Trimming took 3 bases from V and 3 from J, leaving 23 bases between them. Germline CDR1 reads MNHNS; CDR2 reads SASEGT.

V gene TRBV11-2 combines with J gene TRBJ1-1; possibly TRBD1 for D (6 bases). The germline CDR1 and CDR2 sequences are SGHAT and FQNNGV. CDR3 size: 19 residues. Trimming removed 0 bases from V and 2 bases from J, with 22 bases in between. CDR3 nucleotides: TGTGCCAGCAGCTTAGATCCAACTACGGCAGGGGCTCCTAACACTGAAGCTTTCTTT. This sequence encodes CASSLDPTTAGAPNTEAFF.

V is TRBV2 and J is TRBJ1-2, with D possibly being TRBD1 (5 bases). The CDR3 is 12 residues long. The germline V gene encodes CDR1 SNHLY and CDR2 FYNNEI. Trimming took 3 bases from V and 8 from J, leaving 10 bases between them. As DNA, the CDR3 is TGTGCCAGCAGTGAGGGGGGGGAAGGCTACACCTTC. It encodes CASSEGGEGYTF.

V usage is TRBV28 and J usage is TRBJ1-1, with TRBD1 identical over 8 bases. The J segment lost 1 base and the V segment lost 6 bases, leaving 13 bases of the junction unmatched. Germline assignment: CDR1 MDHEN and CDR2 SYDVKM. This CDR3 spans 17 amino acids. CDR3 in amino acids: CASRMTGEPFSNTEAFF. The CDR3 DNA reads as TGTGCCAGCAGAATGACAGGGGAACCGTTTTCGAACACTGAAGCTTTCTTT.

The CDR3 DNA follows: TGTGCCAGCAGCTTAGGAGGACAGAGCAATCAGCCCCAGCATTTT. It encodes CASSLGGQSNQPQHF. The rearrangement joins TRBV7-6 to TRBJ1-5, with D possibly matching TRBD1 (6 bases). The germline gives CDR1 SGHVS, CDR2 FNYEAQ. V shed 1 base and J shed 1 base, with 8 bases lying between them. The CDR3 runs to 15 residues.

The CDR3 is CASSSRGDRGYNEQFF. CDR3 DNA: TGTGCCAGCAGCTCCAGAGGGGACAGGGGGTACAATGAGCAGTTCTTC. This chain joins TRBV7-8 and TRBJ2-1; 11 bases agree with TRBD1. Trimming took 4 bases from V and 4 from J; bases not matched to a gene: 6. The CDR3 totals 16 residues. CDR1 is SGHVS, CDR2 FQNEAQ, per germline. Looking up the rest from reference TRBV7-8 and TRBJ2-1 gives the full variable domain: GAGVSQSPRYKVAKRGQDVALRCDPISGHVSLFWYQQALGQGPEFLTYFQNEAQLDKSGLPSDRFFAERPEGSVSTLKIQRTQQEDSAVYLCASSSRGDRGYNEQFFGPGTRLTVL.

V usage is TRBV11-2 and J usage is TRBJ2-3, with TRBD2 identical over 12 bases. The ends lost 7 bases at V and 6 bases at J; junction bases unmatched: 14. The CDR3 extends over 17 amino acids. Germline V gives CDR1 SGHAT, CDR2 FQNNGV. The DNA for the CDR3 is TGTGCCAGCACTAAAAGGTGGCTAGCGGGAGGGGATGATACGCAGTATTTT. This translates into CASTKRWLAGGDDTQYF.

This clone was recorded once. This chain links TRBV2 with TRBJ2-7, with 8 bases lining up with TRBD1. The CDR3 has 13 residues. Germline V gives CDR1 SNHLY, CDR2 FYNNEI. V lost 8 bases and J lost 1; bases outside the gene matches: 4. The CDR3 DNA reads as TGTGCCAGCGAGCGGACAGGGTCCTACGAGCAGTACTTC. It codes for CASERTGSYEQYF.

The chain combines TRBV12-2 with TRBJ2-3; the table assigns TRBD2, which was not confirmed against the DNA. TRBV12-2 is a pseudogene segment. The length of the CDR3 is 17 residues. The CDR3 is CASRPTAGGDGTDTQYF. The CDR3 DNA reads TGTGCAAGTCGCCCCACGGCAGGAGGTGATGGCACAGATACGCAGTATTTT.

This clone has more than one count but fewer than ten. The chain joins TRBV25-1 to TRBJ2-7; D remains unclear. Germline V gene lookup returns CDR1 MGHDK and CDR2 SYGVNS. The CDR3 runs to 12 residues. V gave up 3 bases and J gave up 7 bases, with 10 bases separating them. The CDR3 region has the DNA TGTGCCAGCAGTGATTCCATGAGGGAGCAGTACTTC. This codes for CASSDSMREQYF.

The chain couples TRBV28 to TRBJ2-7, with D perhaps matching TRBD2 (6 bases). The germline V and J ends were trimmed by 3 bases and 5 bases, with 17 bases remaining between them. Germline V gives CDR1 MDHEN, CDR2 SYDVKM. This CDR3 is built from 15 residues. The CDR3 DNA reads TGTGCCAGCAGTTTCAATCCTAGCGAGGTCCACGAGCAGTACTTC. Residues: CASSFNPSEVHEQYF.

This sequence joins TRBV30 and TRBJ2-1; 8 bases fit TRBD2. This CDR3 has 14 residues. Per germline, CDR1 GTSNPN and CDR2 SVGIG (reference sequence). J was trimmed by 3 bases and V by 7 bases; bases with no gene match: 8. The CDR3 DNA reads as TGTGCCTTAAATAGCGGGATTGGCTACAATGAGCAGTTCTTC. As protein: CALNSGIGYNEQFF.

The V gene is TRBV11-2, the J gene TRBJ2-4; the D gene is possibly TRBD2 (6 bases). From germline, CDR1 is SGHAT and CDR2 FQNNGV. The CDR3 runs 14 residues. Trimming stripped 3 bases from V and 5 bases from J, with 11 bases between. The CDR3: CASSLGTGQNIQYF. The CDR3, as DNA: TGTGCCAGCAGCTTGGGGACTGGACAAAACATTCAGTACTTC.

The chain employs TRBV5-1 and TRBJ2-1, with D possibly matching TRBD1 (6 bases). The CDR3 is 12 residues long. V lost 7 bases and J 7 bases, leaving 12 bases between the germline ends. Per the germline V gene, CDR1 is SGHRS and CDR2 is YFSETQ. The DNA of the CDR3 is TGCGCCAGCCGCTCAGGGGATAATGAGCAGTTCTTC. Encoded protein: CASRSGDNEQFF.

V and J are TRBV18 and TRBJ1-1; D possibly corresponds to TRBD1 (5 bases). The CDR3 runs to 15 residues. Germline CDR1 reads KGHSH; CDR2 reads LQKENI. V gave up 4 bases and J gave up 4 bases, with 16 bases separating them. In DNA, the CDR3 is TGTGCCAGCTCACTGGGGGAGGGTTCGGGCACTGAAGCTTTCTTT. This codes for CASSLGEGSGTEAFF.

The chain uses TRBV9 and TRBJ2-3; D unresolved. V was shortened by 1 base and J by 3 bases, with 15 bases between the two germline ends. The CDR3 is 16 amino acids. Germline V lookup: CDR1 SGDLS, CDR2 YYNGEE. The CDR3 is CASSVNFDSGTDTQYF. The CDR3 coding sequence is TGTGCCAGCAGCGTAAATTTCGATTCGGGTACAGATACGCAGTATTTT.

V usage is TRBV9 and J usage is TRBJ2-1; D is uncertain. The length of the CDR3 is 13 residues. From germline, CDR1 is SGDLS and CDR2 YYNGEE. V lost 4 bases to trimming and J lost 8 bases, with 13 bases between them. The DNA for the CDR3 is TGTGCCAGCAGCCTTCTATTTCGGGATGAGCAGTTCTTC. It is translated as CASSLLFRDEQFF.

The CDR3 here is CASKWGGANIAGELFF. In nucleotides, the CDR3 is TGTGCCAGCAAATGGGGAGGGGCCAATATCGCCGGGGAGCTGTTTTTT. The chain recombines TRBV28 with TRBJ2-2; 7 positions match TRBD2. The CDR3 has 16 residues. From germline, CDR1 is MDHEN and CDR2 SYDVKM. V gave up 7 bases and J gave up 6 bases; unmatched junction bases: 14.

The V and J genes are TRBV7-6 and TRBJ2-7, with TRBD1 matching 7 bases. The CDR3 sequence is 12 residues long. Germline CDR1 reads SGHVS; CDR2 reads FNYEAQ. V trimming: 5 bases; J trimming: 6 bases; junction bases outside the gene matches: 4. The CDR3 bases are TGTGCCAGCAGCCCGACAGGGTTCGAGCAGTACTTC. It encodes CASSPTGFEQYF.

This rearrangement joins TRBV27 to TRBJ2-7; 7 nucleotides line up with TRBD2. This CDR3 region has 15 residues. The germline V gene encodes CDR1 MNHEY and CDR2 SMNVEV (reference sequence). Trimming took 3 bases from V and 2 from J; bases not matched to a gene: 7. The CDR3 nucleotides are TGTGCCAGCAGTTTTGCGCTAGCGGCCACCTACGAGCAGTACTTC. It encodes CASSFALAATYEQYF.

In this sample, this clone turned up a few times. J is TRBJ2-7 and V is TRBV10-3, with TRBD1 matching over 9 bases. The germline V gene encodes CDR1 ENHRY and CDR2 SYGVKD. This CDR3 has 13 amino acids. The V segment lost 5 bases and the J segment 9 bases; nucleotides outside the gene matches: 8. Here the CDR3 reads CAISWTGVDGQYF. CDR3 DNA: TGTGCCATCAGTTGGACAGGGGTCGACGGGCAGTACTTC.

The chain is built from TRBV6-5 and TRBJ1-5; D gene ambiguous. The germline CDR1 and CDR2 sequences are MNHEY and SVGAGI. The CDR3 has 14 amino acids. V was pared by 4 bases and J by 5 bases, with 12 bases between. CDR3 nucleotides: TGTGCCAGCAGTTTTGGAGTGGAGTATCAGCCCCAGCATTTT. The encoded protein is CASSFGVEYQPQHF.

The chain has TRBV10-2 and TRBJ2-1, with 12 bases aligning to TRBD1. The CDR3 extends over 15 amino acids. Germline CDR1 and CDR2: WSHSY and SAAADI. Losses at the gene ends were 1 base for V and 12 bases for J; bases not matched to a gene: 7. CDR3: CASSELGQGAQTQFF. The CDR3 DNA is TGCGCCAGCAGTGAGTTGGGACAGGGGGCCCAAACGCAGTTCTTC.

The rearrangement joins TRBV5-1 to TRBJ2-1, with 9 nucleotides matching TRBD1. The V gene's germline CDR1 is SGHRS and CDR2 YFSETQ. Germline trimming cut 0 bases from V and 4 bases from J; bases unmatched to any gene: 8. The CDR3 length is 17 residues. The CDR3 loop is CASSLGSGTGLYNEQFF. CDR3 DNA sequence: TGCGCCAGCAGCTTGGGTTCCGGGACAGGGTTGTACAATGAGCAGTTCTTC.

The chain is built from TRBV7-6 and TRBJ2-7; 10 bases are shared with TRBD1. The CDR3 has 14 residues. The germline V gene has CDR1 SGHVS and CDR2 FNYEAQ. The V gene end was trimmed by 5 bases and the J gene end by 7 bases; junction bases not matched to a gene: 8. The CDR3 bases are TGTGCCAGCAGCCCCGGACAGGGGGGCTCTGAGCAGTACTTC. Residues: CASSPGQGGSEQYF.

The V call is TRBV5-1, the J call TRBJ2-2; D gene unclear. Deletions cut 0 bases from V and 4 bases from J, with 7 bases between. The V gene's germline CDR1 is SGHRS and CDR2 YFSETQ. The CDR3 sequence is 14 residues long. The CDR3 protein is CASSLASGTGELFF. The CDR3 DNA is TGCGCCAGCAGCTTGGCCTCAGGCACCGGGGAGCTGTTTTTT.

V is TRBV5-1 and J is TRBJ2-3; D may be TRBD1 (6 bases). The V gene lost 5 bases and the J gene lost 2 bases, with 27 bases spanning the gap. CDR3 length: 19 residues. The V gene's germline CDR1 is SGHRS and CDR2 YFSETQ. This chain's CDR3 is CASRSTGLNREGDTDTQYF. The CDR3 DNA reads as TGCGCCAGCAGGTCAACGGGGCTTAACAGGGAAGGTGACACAGATACGCAGTATTTT.

The chain is built from TRBV27 and TRBJ2-1, with 12 bases fitting TRBD2. The CDR3 runs 17 residues. Germline V gives CDR1 MNHEY, CDR2 SMNVEV (reference sequence). After removal of 3 bases from V and 5 bases from J, the junction contained 8 bases not matched to a gene. The CDR3 spells CASSFALAGGPHNEQFF. The CDR3 DNA sequence: TGTGCCAGCAGTTTCGCCCTAGCGGGAGGGCCCCACAATGAGCAGTTCTTC.

Here the CDR3 DNA reads TGTGCCAGCAGCTTAGCGGGACACCTAATTATGAACACTGAAGCTTTCTTT. Its translation is CASSLAGHLIMNTEAFF. The J gene is TRBJ1-1, the V gene TRBV7-9; TRBD1 might be the D (6 bases). V lost 0 bases and J 0 bases, leaving 14 bases between the germline ends. The CDR3 loop spans 17 amino acids. CDR1 and CDR2 (germline): SEHNR, FQNEAQ (reference sequence).